This T cell receptor (beta chain) was profiled in a study of response to subunit inactivated influenza vaccine. Study-level points and caveats: Seasonal influenza vaccination, on each occasion, was suggested by the authors to recruit few new T cells.

This clonotype was counted ten times or more. Its antigen is undetermined. Germline CDR1 is KGHSH and CDR2 is LQKENI. Between the trimmed V and J ends, which lost 4 bases and 4 bases, there was a span of 8 bases. This CDR3 is built from 13 residues. TCRdb processed the RT-PCR reads anew with MiXCR; each CDR3 protein has one entry. The sample holds approximately 700,000 distinct CDR3 sequences, over 11% seen once. The sequencing used PBMCs from blood, collected less than 15 days before vaccination. The TCR sequence derives from a man aged 50 or older who received an inactivated influenza vaccine. V and J are TRBV18 and TRBJ2-4; a weak D match, TRBD2 (5 bases). The CDR3 nucleotides read TGTGCCAGCTCACAGGACTGGAAAAACATTCAGTACTTC. It translates to CASSQDWKNIQYF.